This TCR beta chain was captured in a study of identical twins. Overall study results and limits: Conclusions came from cross-sectional statistical analysis, not from following the same donors. Partly confounded zero-insertion analyses could result from invariant MAIT and iNKT cells. High-abundance cord blood beta clonotypes had fewer insertions; memory repertoires showed none.

This clonotype was detected many times. Antigen specificity is unknown. Germline V gene data show CDR1 as SQVTM and CDR2 as ANQGSEA. CDR3 length: 14 amino acids. The trim removed 3 bases at V and 2 bases at J, leaving 6 bases unmatched. A universal primer site was created by template switching, with the cDNA bearing unique molecular identifiers. TCRdb fed the 5' RACE reads into MiXCR, producing one record per CDR3 protein. This repertoire shows some 710,000 distinct CDR3 sequences, approximately 6.1% found once; its top ten account for roughly 2%. This clonotype was obtained from a man in his late teens or twenties in good health. The sequencing sample was made of naive T cells sorted from blood. The chain combines TRBV29-1 with TRBJ1-2; the match to TRBD1 covers 7 bases. CDR3 amino acids: CSVDWVDRNYGYTF. CDR3 sequence (DNA): TGCAGCGTTGATTGGGTGGACAGGAACTATGGCTACACCTTC.